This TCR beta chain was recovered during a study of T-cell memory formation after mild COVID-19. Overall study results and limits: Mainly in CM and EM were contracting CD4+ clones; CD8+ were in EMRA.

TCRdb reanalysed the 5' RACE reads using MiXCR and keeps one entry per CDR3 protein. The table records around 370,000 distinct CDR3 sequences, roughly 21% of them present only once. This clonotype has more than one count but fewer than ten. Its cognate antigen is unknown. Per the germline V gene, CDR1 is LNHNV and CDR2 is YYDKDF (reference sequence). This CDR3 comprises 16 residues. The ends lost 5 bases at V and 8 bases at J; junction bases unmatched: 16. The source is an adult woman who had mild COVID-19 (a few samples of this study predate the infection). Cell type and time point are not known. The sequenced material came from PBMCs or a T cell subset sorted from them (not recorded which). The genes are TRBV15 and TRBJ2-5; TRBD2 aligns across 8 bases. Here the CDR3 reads CATSGRLPGRVETQYF. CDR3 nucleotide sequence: TGTGCCACCAGCGGCCGACTTCCCGGGAGGGTCGAAACCCAGTACTTC.